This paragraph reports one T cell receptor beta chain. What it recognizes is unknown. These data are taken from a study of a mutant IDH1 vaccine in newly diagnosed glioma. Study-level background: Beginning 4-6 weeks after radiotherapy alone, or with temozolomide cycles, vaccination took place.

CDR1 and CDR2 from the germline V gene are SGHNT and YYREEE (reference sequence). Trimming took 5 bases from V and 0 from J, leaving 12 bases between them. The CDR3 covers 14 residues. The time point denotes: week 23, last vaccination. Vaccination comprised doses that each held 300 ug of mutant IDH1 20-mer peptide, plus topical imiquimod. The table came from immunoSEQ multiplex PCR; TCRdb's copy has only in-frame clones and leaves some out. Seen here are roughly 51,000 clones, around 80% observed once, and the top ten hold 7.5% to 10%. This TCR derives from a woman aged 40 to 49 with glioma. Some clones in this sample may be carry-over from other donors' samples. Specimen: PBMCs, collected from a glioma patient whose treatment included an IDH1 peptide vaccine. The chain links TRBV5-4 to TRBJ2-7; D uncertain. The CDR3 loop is CASSFGVSSYEQYF. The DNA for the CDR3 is TGTGCCAGCAGTTTTGGCGTTTCCTCCTACGAGCAGTACTTC.